The source of this T cell receptor (beta chain) is a study of identical twins. The V end was cut by 2 bases, the J end by 2 bases, with 5 bases between. The length of the CDR3 is 13 residues. In germline, CDR1 is MRHNA, CDR2 SNTAGT. TCRdb reprocessed the 5' RACE reads via MiXCR and lists one record per CDR3 protein. The sample has around 450,000 distinct CDR3 sequences; 12% to 15% are singletons. Study-wide results and limits: Twins shared out-of-frame alpha sequences with excess low generation probability. Cord blood's abundant beta clonotypes had fewer insertions, unlike memory repertoires. Less excess twin sharing appeared in beta out-of-frame sequences.

Comments on this clonotype: Its antigen remains unknown.

In addition, the sample was reused for a study of yellow fever vaccine responses in identical twins.

The specimen was CD4+ T cells sorted from blood. The receptor was isolated from a woman under 30 in good health. This chain connects TRBV6-4 to TRBJ2-3; D ambiguous. This CDR3 is CASSDRTTDTQYF. As DNA, the CDR3 is TGTGCCAGCAGTGACCGGACCACAGATACGCAGTATTTT.